This T cell receptor beta chain was sequenced for a study of blood T cell repertoires in COVID-19. Study summary: Acute-phase and convalescent COVID-19 samples originated in the United States, Italy and Spain. PBMCs, B-cell-depleted T cells, or T cells were the source of the cDNA or gDNA that made up the material.

In the study's own analysis: Amplification from reference gene primers served as the basis for estimated nucleated cell counts. Clones were read by immunoSEQ multiplex PCR, and TCRdb kept only the in-frame ones, dropping some. The V and J calls and clone size were taken over from that table, and D and trimming were inferred from the DNA. The sample lists 95,000 or so clones, 86% seen once, with 1% to 1.5% in the top ten. The length of the CDR3 is 12 residues. V was pared by 5 bases and J by 8 bases, with 7 bases between. In germline, CDR1 is LNHDA, CDR2 SQIVND (reference sequence). The chain uses TRBV19 and TRBJ1-6; no clear D gene. This sequence was found in a man older than 75 with active or convalescent COVID-19. Specimen: peripheral blood. The CDR3 nucleotides read TGTGCCAGTAGTGAGGAACATTCACCCCTCCACTTT. It yields the protein CASSEEHSPLHF.